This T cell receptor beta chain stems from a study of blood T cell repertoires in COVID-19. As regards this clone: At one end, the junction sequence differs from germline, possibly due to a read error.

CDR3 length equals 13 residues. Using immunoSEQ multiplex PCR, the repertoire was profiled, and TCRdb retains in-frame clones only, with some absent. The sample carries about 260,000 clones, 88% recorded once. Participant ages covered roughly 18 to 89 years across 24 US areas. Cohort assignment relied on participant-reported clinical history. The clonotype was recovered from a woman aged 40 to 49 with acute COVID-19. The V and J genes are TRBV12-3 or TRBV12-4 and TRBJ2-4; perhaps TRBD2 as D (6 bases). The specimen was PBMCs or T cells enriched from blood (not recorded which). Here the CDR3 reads CASSLGWDSPDRF. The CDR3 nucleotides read TGTGCCAGCAGTTTGGGGTGGGACTCCCCGGACCGGTTC.